These T cell receptor beta chains were read from a single sample in a study of cytomegalovirus exposure and HLA in healthy donors. Libraries were prepared by immunoSEQ multiplex PCR; TCRdb keeps only in-frame clonotypes and omits some of them. The repertoire includes 100,000 to 140,000 clones, around 72% of them detected once, and 12% to 15% sits in the top ten. Sequenced input: PBMCs. The receptors derive from a woman in her 40s in good health and CMV-seropositive. The CDR3 runs from the conserved cysteine through the conserved F or W.

16 TRBJ1-4 TRBV27 CASSARPGQGNEKLFF
13 TRBJ2-2 TRBV5-1 CASSLADTGELFF
13 TRBJ1-1 TRBV5-1 CASSFSTGTEAFF
14 TRBJ2-1 TRBV14 CASSQGDWLNEQFF
16 TRBJ2-1 TRBV4-2 CASSQEQGAPYNEQFF
13 TRBJ2-7 TRBV6-1 CASSSQIPYEQYF
14 TRBJ2-1 TRBV5-1 CASSLAMSYNEQFF
12 TRBJ1-1 TRBV6-6 CASSSGGSEAFF
12 TRBJ2-7 TRBV7-2 CASRAQGHEQYF
13 TRBJ1-1 TRBV13 CASSLYRGIEAFF
14 TRBJ2-1 TRBV6-5 CASSYGVTVNEQFF
14 TRBJ2-2 TRBV18 CASSPAERAGELFF
15 TRBJ1-4 TRBV27 CASRPAGQGDEKLFF
15 TRBJ1-2 TRBV5-1 CASSPGTDRGYGYTF
14 TRBJ2-7 TRBV5-6 CASSLDGGIYEQYF
13 TRBJ1-2 TRBV6-5 CASSRDRNYGYTF
15 TRBJ1-6 TRBV14 CASSLQGTGNSPLHF
14 TRBJ1-1 TRBV10-3 CAIRTGTENTEAFF
19 TRBJ1-5 TRBV19 CASSTRGGTGGRSNQPQHF
15 TRBJ2-7 TRBV7-8 CASRLTGPSTYEQYF
15 TRBJ2-5 TRBV10-3 CAISDLGRGGETQYF
13 TRBJ2-5 TRBV6-5 CASGSDSQETQYF
14 TRBJ2-5 TRBV28 CASSLVGQQETQYF
12 TRBJ2-3 TRBV30 CAWTESTDTQYF
14 TRBJ1-6 TRBV7-8 CASSLGQGGSPLHF
15 TRBJ1-5 TRBV2 CASTIDRGPSQPQHF